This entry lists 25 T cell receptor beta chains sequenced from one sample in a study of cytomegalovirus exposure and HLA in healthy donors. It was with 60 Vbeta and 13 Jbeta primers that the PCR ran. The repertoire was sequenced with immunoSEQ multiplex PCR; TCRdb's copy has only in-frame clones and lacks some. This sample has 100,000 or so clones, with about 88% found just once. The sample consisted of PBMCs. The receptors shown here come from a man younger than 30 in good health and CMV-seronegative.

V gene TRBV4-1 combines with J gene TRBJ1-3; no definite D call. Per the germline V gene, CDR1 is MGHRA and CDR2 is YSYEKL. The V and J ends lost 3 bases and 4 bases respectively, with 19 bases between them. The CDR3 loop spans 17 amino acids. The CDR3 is CASSHQIWEPIGNTIYF. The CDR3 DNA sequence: TGCGCCAGCAGCCATCAGATTTGGGAGCCGATAGGAAACACCATATATTTT.

The CDR3 spells CASRGLAGGIYEQYF. The CDR3 DNA sequence: TGTGCCAGCAGAGGACTAGCGGGAGGGATCTACGAGCAGTACTTC. This chain links TRBV2 with TRBJ2-7; TRBD2 matches at 15 bases. CDR3 length: 15 residues. With V trimmed by 6 bases and J by 3 bases, 3 bases remained unmatched. Germline V gene sequence: CDR1 SNHLY, CDR2 FYNNEI. The complete variable domain, with remaining parts taken from reference TRBV2 and TRBJ2-7, reads EPEVTQTPSHQVTQMGQEVILRCVPISNHLYFYWYRQILGQKVEFLVSFYNNEISEKSEIFDDQFSVERPDGSNFTLKIRSTKLEDSAMYFCASRGLAGGIYEQYFGPGTRLTVT.

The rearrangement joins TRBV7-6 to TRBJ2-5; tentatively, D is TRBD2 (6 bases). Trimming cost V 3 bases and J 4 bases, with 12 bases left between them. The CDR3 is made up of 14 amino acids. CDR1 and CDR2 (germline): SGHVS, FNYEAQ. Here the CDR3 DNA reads TGTGCCAGCAGCTTGGTCACCGGGGGAGAGACCCAGTACTTC. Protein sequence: CASSLVTGGETQYF.

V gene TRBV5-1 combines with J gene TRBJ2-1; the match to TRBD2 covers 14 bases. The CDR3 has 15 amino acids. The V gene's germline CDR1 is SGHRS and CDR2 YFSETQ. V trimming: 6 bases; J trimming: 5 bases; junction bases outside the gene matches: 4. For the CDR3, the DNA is TGCGCCAGCAAACCGGGACTAGCGGGGGACAATGAGCAGTTCTTC. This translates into CASKPGLAGDNEQFF.

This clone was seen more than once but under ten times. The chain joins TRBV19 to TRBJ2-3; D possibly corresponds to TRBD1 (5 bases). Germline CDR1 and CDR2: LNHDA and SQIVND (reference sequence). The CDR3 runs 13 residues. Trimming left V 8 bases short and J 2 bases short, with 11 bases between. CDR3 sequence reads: CASGQGLTDTQYF. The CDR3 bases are TGTGCCAGTGGTCAGGGTCTCACAGATACGCAGTATTTT.

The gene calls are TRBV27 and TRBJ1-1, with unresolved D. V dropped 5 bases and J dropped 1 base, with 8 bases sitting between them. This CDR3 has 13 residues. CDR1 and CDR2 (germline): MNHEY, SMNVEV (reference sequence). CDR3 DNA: TGTGCCAGCAGTCTCACGCGGAACACTGAAGCTTTCTTT. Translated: CASSLTRNTEAFF.

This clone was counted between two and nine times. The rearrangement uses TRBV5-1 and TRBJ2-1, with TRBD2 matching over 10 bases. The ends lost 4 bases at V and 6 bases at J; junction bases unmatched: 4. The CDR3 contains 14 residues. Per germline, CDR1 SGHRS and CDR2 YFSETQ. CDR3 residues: CASSEPSGGNEQFF. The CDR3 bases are TGCGCCAGCAGCGAGCCTAGCGGGGGCAATGAGCAGTTCTTC.

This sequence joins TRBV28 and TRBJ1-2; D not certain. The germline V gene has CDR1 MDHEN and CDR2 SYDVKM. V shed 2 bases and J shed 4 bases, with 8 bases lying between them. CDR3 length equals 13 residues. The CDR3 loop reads CASSLGLIYGYTF. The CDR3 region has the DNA TGTGCCAGCAGTTTAGGACTGATCTATGGCTACACCTTC.

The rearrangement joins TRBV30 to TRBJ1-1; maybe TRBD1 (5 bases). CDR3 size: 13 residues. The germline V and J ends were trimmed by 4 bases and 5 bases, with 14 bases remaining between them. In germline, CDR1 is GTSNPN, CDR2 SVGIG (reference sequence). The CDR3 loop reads CAWTGTGGTEAFF. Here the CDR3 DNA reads TGTGCCTGGACCGGGACCGGGGGGACTGAAGCTTTCTTT.

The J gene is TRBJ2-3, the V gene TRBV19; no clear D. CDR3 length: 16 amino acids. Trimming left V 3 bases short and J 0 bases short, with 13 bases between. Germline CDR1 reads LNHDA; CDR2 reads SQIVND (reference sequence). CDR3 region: CASSIYEASSTDTQYF. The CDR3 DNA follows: TGTGCCAGTAGTATTTACGAAGCGAGTAGCACAGATACGCAGTATTTT. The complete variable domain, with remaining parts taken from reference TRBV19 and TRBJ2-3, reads DGGITQSPKYLFRKEGQNVTLSCEQNLNHDAMYWYRQDPGQGLRLIYYSQIVNDFQKGDIAEGYSVSREKKESFPLTVTSAQKNPTAFYLCASSIYEASSTDTQYFGPGTRLTVL.

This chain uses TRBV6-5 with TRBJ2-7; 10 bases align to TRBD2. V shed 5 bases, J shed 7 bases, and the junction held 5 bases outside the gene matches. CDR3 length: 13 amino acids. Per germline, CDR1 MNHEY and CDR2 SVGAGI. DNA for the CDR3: TGTGCCAGCAGTAGCGGGAGGGCGGGGGAGCAGTACTTC. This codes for CASSSGRAGEQYF.

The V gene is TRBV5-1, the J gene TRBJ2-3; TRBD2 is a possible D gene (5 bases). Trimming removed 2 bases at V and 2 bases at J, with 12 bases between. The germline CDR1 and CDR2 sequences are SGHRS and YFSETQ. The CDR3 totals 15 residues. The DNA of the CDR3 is TGCGCCAGCAGCTTAGGAGCGGTCCCCACAGATACGCAGTATTTT. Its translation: CASSLGAVPTDTQYF.

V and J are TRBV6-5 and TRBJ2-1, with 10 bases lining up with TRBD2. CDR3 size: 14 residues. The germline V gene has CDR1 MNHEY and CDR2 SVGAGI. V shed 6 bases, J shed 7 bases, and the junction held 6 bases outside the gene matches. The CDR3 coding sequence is TGTGCCAGCAGCCTAAGGACTAGCGGTAATGAGCAGTTCTTC. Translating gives CASSLRTSGNEQFF.

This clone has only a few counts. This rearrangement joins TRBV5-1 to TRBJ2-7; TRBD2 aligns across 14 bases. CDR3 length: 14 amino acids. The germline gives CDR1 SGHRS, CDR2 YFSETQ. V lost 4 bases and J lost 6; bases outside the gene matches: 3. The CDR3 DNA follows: TGCGCCAGCAGCCCGGGACTAGCGGGAGTCGAGCAGTACTTC. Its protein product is CASSPGLAGVEQYF.

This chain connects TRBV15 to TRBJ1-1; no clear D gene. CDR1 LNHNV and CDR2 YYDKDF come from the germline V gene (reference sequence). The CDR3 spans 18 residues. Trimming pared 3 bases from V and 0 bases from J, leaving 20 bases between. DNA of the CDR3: TGTGCCACCAGCAGCCTCGCACTGGAGCAGCGAATGAACACTGAAGCTTTCTTT. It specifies CATSSLALEQRMNTEAFF. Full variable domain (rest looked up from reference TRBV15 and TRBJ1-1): DAMVIQNPRYQVTQFGKPVTLSCSQTLNHNVMYWYQQKSSQAPKLLFHYYDKDFNNEADTPDNFQSRRPNTSFCFLDIRSPGLGDTAMYLCATSSLALEQRMNTEAFFGQGTRLTVV.

CDR3: CASSQGTLYGYTF. For the CDR3, the DNA is TGTGCCAGCAGCCAGGGGACACTCTATGGCTACACCTTC. The V gene is TRBV9, the J gene TRBJ1-2; possible D gene TRBD1, 6 bases. The germline gives CDR1 SGDLS, CDR2 YYNGEE. Trimming shortened V by 4 bases and J by 4 bases, and 11 bases separated the two germline ends. CDR3 length: 13 residues.

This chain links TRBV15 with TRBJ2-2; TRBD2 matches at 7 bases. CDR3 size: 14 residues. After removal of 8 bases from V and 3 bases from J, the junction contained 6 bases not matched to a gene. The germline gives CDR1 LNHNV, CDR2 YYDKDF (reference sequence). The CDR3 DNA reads TGTGCCACCCAGGCGGCGGGGGACACCGGGGAGCTGTTTTTT. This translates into CATQAAGDTGELFF. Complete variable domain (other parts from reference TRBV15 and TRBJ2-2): DAMVIQNPRYQVTQFGKPVTLSCSQTLNHNVMYWYQQKSSQAPKLLFHYYDKDFNNEADTPDNFQSRRPNTSFCFLDIRSPGLGDTAMYLCATQAAGDTGELFFGEGSRLTVL.

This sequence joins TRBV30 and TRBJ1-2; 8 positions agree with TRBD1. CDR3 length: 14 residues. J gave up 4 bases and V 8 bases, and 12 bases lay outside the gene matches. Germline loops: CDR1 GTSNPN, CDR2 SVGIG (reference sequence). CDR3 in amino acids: CAGKPDRAGYGYTF. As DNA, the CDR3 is TGTGCCGGCAAACCGGACAGGGCCGGCTATGGCTACACCTTC.

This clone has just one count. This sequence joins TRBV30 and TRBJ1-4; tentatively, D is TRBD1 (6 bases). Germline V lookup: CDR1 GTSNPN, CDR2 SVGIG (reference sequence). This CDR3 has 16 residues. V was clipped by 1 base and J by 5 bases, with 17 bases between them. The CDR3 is CAWSGQGTTQNEKLFF. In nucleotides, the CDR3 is TGTGCCTGGAGTGGGCAGGGGACAACCCAGAATGAAAAACTGTTTTTT. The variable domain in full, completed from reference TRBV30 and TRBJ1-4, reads SQTIHQWPATLVQPVGSPLSLECTVEGTSNPNLYWYRQAAGRGLQLLFYSVGIGQISSEVPQNLSASRPQDRQFILSSKKLLLSDSGFYLCAWSGQGTTQNEKLFFGSGTQLSVL.

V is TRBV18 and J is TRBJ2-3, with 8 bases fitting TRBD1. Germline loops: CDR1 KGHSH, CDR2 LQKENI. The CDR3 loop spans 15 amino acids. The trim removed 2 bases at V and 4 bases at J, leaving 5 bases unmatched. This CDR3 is CASSPGRGHADTQYF. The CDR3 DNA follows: TGTGCCAGCTCACCAGGCAGGGGGCATGCAGATACGCAGTATTTT.

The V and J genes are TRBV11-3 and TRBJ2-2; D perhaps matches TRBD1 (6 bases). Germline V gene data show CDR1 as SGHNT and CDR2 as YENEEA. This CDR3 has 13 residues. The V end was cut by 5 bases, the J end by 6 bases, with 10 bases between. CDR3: CASSPQGSGELFF. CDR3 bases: TGTGCCAGCAGCCCACAGGGATCCGGGGAGCTGTTTTTT. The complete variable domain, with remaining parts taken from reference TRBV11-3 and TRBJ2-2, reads EAGVVQSPRYKIIEKKQPVAFWCNPISGHNTLYWYLQNLGQGPELLIRYENEEAVDDSQLPKDRFSAERLKGVDSTLKIQPAELGDSAVYLCASSPQGSGELFFGEGSRLTVL.

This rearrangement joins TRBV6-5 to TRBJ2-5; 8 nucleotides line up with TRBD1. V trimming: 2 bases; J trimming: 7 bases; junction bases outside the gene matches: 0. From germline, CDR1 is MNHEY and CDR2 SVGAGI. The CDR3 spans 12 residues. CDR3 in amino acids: CASSYGQGTQYF. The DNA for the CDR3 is TGTGCCAGCAGTTACGGACAGGGGACCCAGTACTTC.

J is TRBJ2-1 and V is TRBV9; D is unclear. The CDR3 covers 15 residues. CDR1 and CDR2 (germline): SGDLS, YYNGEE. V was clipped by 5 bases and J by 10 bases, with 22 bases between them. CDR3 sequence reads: CASRPVTGALWEQFF. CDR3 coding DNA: TGTGCCAGCAGACCCGTTACGGGTGCCTTATGGGAGCAGTTCTTC.

The CDR3 here is CASSTRHSAGSDSPLHF. The DNA for the CDR3 is TGTGCCAGCAGTACCCGCCATTCAGCGGGGTCGGATTCACCCCTCCACTTT. The chain links TRBV28 to TRBJ1-6; D is uncertain. The ends were cut back, 5 bases at V and 8 bases at J, with 22 bases in the middle. The V gene's germline CDR1 is MDHEN and CDR2 SYDVKM. The CDR3 spans 17 residues.

DNA of the CDR3: TGTGCCAGCAGTTTAGAGAGCTACGAGCAGTACTTC. Translating gives CASSLESYEQYF. The chain employs TRBV28 and TRBJ2-7; D is ambiguous. Germline V gene sequence: CDR1 MDHEN, CDR2 SYDVKM. Trimming pared 2 bases from V and 3 bases from J, leaving 5 bases between. The CDR3 extends over 12 amino acids.